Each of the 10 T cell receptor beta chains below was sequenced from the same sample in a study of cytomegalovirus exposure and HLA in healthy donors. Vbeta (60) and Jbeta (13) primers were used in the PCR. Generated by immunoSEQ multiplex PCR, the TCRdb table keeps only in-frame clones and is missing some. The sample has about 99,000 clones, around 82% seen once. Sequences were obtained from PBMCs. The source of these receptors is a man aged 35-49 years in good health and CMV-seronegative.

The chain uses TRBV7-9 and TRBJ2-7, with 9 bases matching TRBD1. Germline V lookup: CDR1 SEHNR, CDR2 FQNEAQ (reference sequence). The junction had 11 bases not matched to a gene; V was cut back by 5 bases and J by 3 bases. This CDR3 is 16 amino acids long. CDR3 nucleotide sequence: TGTGCCAGCAGCGCCGCCGGACAGGGGACCAACTACGAGCAGTACTTC. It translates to CASSAAGQGTNYEQYF.

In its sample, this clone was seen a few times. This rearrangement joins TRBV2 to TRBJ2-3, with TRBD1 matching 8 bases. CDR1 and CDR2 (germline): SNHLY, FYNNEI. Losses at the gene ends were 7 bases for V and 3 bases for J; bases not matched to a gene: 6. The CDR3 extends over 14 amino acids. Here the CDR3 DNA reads TGTGCCAGCAAGGCTGGACAGGGTACAGATACGCAGTATTTT. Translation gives CASKAGQGTDTQYF.

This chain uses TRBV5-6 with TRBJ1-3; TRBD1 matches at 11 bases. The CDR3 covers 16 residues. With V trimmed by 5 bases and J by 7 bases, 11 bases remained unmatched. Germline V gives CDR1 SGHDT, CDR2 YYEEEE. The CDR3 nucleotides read TGTGCCAGCAGTTTATTTGGGACAGGGGGTCGGAACACCATATATTTT. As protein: CASSLFGTGGRNTIYF.

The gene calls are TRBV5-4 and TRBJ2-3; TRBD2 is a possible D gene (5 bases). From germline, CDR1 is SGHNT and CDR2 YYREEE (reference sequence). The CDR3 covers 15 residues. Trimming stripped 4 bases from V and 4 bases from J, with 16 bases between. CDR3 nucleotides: TGTGCCAGCAGCGATGGATGGGAGAGGGCAGATACGCAGTATTTT. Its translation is CASSDGWERADTQYF.

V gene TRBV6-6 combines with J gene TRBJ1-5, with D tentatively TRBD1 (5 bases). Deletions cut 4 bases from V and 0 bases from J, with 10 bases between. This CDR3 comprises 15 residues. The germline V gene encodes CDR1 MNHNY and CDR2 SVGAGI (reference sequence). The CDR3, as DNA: TGTGCCAGCAGTTTTGCAGGGCTTAGCAATCAGCCCCAGCATTTT. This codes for CASSFAGLSNQPQHF.

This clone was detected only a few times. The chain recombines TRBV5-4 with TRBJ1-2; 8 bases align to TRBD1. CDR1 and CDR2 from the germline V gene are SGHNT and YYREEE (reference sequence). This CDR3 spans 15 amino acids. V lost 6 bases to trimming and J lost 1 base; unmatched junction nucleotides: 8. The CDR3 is CASTSGGAVNYGYTF. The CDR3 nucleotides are TGTGCCAGCACTTCAGGGGGCGCGGTTAACTATGGCTACACCTTC.

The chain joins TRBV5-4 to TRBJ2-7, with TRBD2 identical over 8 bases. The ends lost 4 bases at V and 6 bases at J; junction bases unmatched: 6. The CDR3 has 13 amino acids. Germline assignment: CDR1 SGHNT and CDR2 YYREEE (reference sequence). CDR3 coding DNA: TGTGCCAGCAGCACGGGACTAGTAAGCGAGCAGTACTTC. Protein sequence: CASSTGLVSEQYF.

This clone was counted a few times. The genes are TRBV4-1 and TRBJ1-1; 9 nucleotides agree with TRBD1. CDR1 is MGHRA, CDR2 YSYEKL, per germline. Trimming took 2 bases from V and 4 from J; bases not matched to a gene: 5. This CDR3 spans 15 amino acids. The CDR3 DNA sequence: TGCGCCAGCAGCCAAAGGACAGGGGCCGGCACTGAAGCTTTCTTT. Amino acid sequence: CASSQRTGAGTEAFF.

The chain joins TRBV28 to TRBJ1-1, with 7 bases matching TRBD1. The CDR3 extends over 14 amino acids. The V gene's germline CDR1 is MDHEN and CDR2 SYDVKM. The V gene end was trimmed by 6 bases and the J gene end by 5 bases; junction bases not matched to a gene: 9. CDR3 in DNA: TGTGCCAGCAGAGAACCGGGACAGCTAACTGAAGCTTTCTTT. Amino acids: CASREPGQLTEAFF.

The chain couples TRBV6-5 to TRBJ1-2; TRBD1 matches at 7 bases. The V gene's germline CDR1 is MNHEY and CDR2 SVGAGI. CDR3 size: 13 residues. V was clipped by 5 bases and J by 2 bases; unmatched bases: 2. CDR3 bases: TGTGCCAGCAGTCCGACAGGGAACTATGGCTACACCTTC. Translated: CASSPTGNYGYTF.